Listed below are T cell receptor beta chains from one sample, sequenced in a study of blood T cell repertoires in COVID-19. Data came from immunoSEQ multiplex PCR; TCRdb stores just in-frame clones and leaves some out. The data contain 200,000 or so clones, about nine tenths of them singletons. Input material: peripheral blood. The receptors were sampled from a man in his sixties who had recovered from COVID-19. Both conserved end residues are part of each CDR3. The D gene is left open where the match is weak. Clone size, where shown, is once, few, many, or a class for clones that have expanded.

d_gene: -; j_gene: TRBJ2-7; v_gene: TRBV29-1; abundance: -; CDR3nt: TGCAGCGTAGGGCAAAGGGGCGAGCAGTACTTC; CDR3aa: CSVGQRGEQYF
d_gene: -; j_gene: TRBJ1-2; v_gene: TRBV12-3/TRBV12-4; abundance: -; CDR3nt: TGTGCCAGCAGTCCAGGTTCGGCGGGCTACACCTTC; CDR3aa: CASSPGSAGYTF
d_gene: -; j_gene: TRBJ2-1; v_gene: TRBV5-4; abundance: -; CDR3nt: TGTGCCAGCAGCCGCAGCGGGTCCTCCTACAATGAGCAGTTCTTC; CDR3aa: CASSRSGSSYNEQFF
d_gene: -; j_gene: TRBJ2-4; v_gene: TRBV4-2; abundance: once; CDR3nt: TGTGCCAGCAGCCCCTTCGACACTGCAGTAGCCAAAAACATTCAGTACTTC; CDR3aa: CASSPFDTAVAKNIQYF
d_gene: -; j_gene: TRBJ2-7; v_gene: TRBV3-1/TRBV3-2; abundance: -; CDR3nt: TGTGCCAGCAGCCCGGGGGTCGAGCAGTACTTC; CDR3aa: CASSPGVEQYF
d_gene: TRBD1; j_gene: TRBJ1-4; v_gene: TRBV7-2; abundance: -; CDR3nt: TGTGCCAGCAGCTCCGACAGGGCAACTAATGAAAAACTGTTTTTT; CDR3aa: CASSSDRATNEKLFF
d_gene: -; j_gene: TRBJ1-4; v_gene: TRBV7-2; abundance: -; CDR3nt: TGTGCCAGCAACCCCATGGGGGGGACTAATGAAAAACTGTTTTTT; CDR3aa: CASNPMGGTNEKLFF
d_gene: -; j_gene: TRBJ2-7; v_gene: TRBV25-1; abundance: -; CDR3nt: TGTGCCAGCAGTGCGTCTCCCCAGGGGGGGCAGTACTTC; CDR3aa: CASSASPQGGQYF
d_gene: -; j_gene: TRBJ2-5; v_gene: TRBV19; abundance: -; CDR3nt: TGTGCCAGTAGTACCCAGGGATGGGGGACCCAGTACTTC; CDR3aa: CASSTQGWGTQYF
d_gene: -; j_gene: TRBJ1-4; v_gene: TRBV5-1; abundance: -; CDR3nt: TGCGCCAGCAGCTTGGCCAAAACTGCAACTAATGAAAAACTGTTTTTT; CDR3aa: CASSLAKTATNEKLFF
d_gene: TRBD1; j_gene: TRBJ1-4; v_gene: TRBV3-1/TRBV3-2; abundance: -; CDR3nt: TGTGCCAGCAGCCAAGTGCAGGGGGCGACTGAAAAACTGTTTTTT; CDR3aa: CASSQVQGATEKLFF
d_gene: TRBD1; j_gene: TRBJ1-6; v_gene: TRBV18; abundance: -; CDR3nt: TGTGCCAGCTCACCACCGAGAGGGGGCGATTCACCCCTCCACTTT; CDR3aa: CASSPPRGGDSPLHF
d_gene: -; j_gene: TRBJ1-5; v_gene: TRBV28; abundance: -; CDR3nt: TGTGCCAGCAGTTTTGAGCCGAATCAGCCCCAGCATTTT; CDR3aa: CASSFEPNQPQHF
d_gene: -; j_gene: TRBJ1-2; v_gene: TRBV7-2; abundance: -; CDR3nt: TGTGCCAGCAGCTTAAGACGGGACTATGGCTACACCTTC; CDR3aa: CASSLRRDYGYTF
d_gene: TRBD2; j_gene: TRBJ2-1; v_gene: TRBV14; abundance: -; CDR3nt: TGTGCCAGCAGCCAACTCGCTAGCGGATACAATGAGCAGTTCTTC; CDR3aa: CASSQLASGYNEQFF
d_gene: TRBD1; j_gene: TRBJ2-2; v_gene: TRBV4-2; abundance: -; CDR3nt: TGTGCCAGCAGCCACGGGACAGGGGGCTCTTTACAAACCGGGGAGCTGTTTTTT; CDR3aa: CASSHGTGGSLQTGELFF
d_gene: -; j_gene: TRBJ1-4; v_gene: TRBV7-9; abundance: -; CDR3nt: TGTGCCAGCAGCTTATGGCAGGATGAAAAACTGTTTTTT; CDR3aa: CASSLWQDEKLFF
d_gene: -; j_gene: TRBJ1-4; v_gene: TRBV6-5; abundance: -; CDR3nt: TGTGCCAGCAGTTATCGGCAGGCCCTAAATGAAAAACTGTTTTTT; CDR3aa: CASSYRQALNEKLFF
d_gene: -; j_gene: TRBJ1-1; v_gene: TRBV7-9; abundance: -; CDR3nt: TGTGCCAGCAGCTTAGGGCAGGTGGACACTGAAGCTTTCTTT; CDR3aa: CASSLGQVDTEAFF
d_gene: -; j_gene: TRBJ1-2; v_gene: TRBV5-1; abundance: -; CDR3nt: TGCGCCAGCAGCTTGTCTAGGGGAACAAACTATGGCTACACCTTC; CDR3aa: CASSLSRGTNYGYTF
d_gene: -; j_gene: TRBJ1-2; v_gene: TRBV19; abundance: -; CDR3nt: TGTGCCAGTAGTATAGGCCAGAATAACTATGGCTACACCTTC; CDR3aa: CASSIGQNNYGYTF
d_gene: -; j_gene: TRBJ2-2; v_gene: TRBV6-6; abundance: few; CDR3nt: TGTGCCAGCAGTTACTCGGGGCTGAACACCGGGGAGCTGTTTTTT; CDR3aa: CASSYSGLNTGELFF
d_gene: -; j_gene: TRBJ1-1; v_gene: TRBV7-3; abundance: -; CDR3nt: TGTGCCAGCAGTTCCTACAGGGTAGAAGCTTTCTTT; CDR3aa: CASSSYRVEAFF
d_gene: -; j_gene: TRBJ2-3; v_gene: TRBV3-1/TRBV3-2; abundance: -; CDR3nt: TGTGCCAGCAGCCAAGGGCCGACAGATACGCAGTATTTT; CDR3aa: CASSQGPTDTQYF
d_gene: -; j_gene: TRBJ2-7; v_gene: TRBV28; abundance: -; CDR3nt: TGTGCCAGCAGGCCTGGGAGTTTCCTTAAGTGGCACTTC; CDR3aa: CASRPGSFLKWHF
d_gene: TRBD1; j_gene: TRBJ1-6; v_gene: TRBV7-8; abundance: -; CDR3nt: TGTGCCAGCAGCATCATCTCGTGGACAGGAAGAAATTCACCCCTCCACTTT; CDR3aa: CASSIISWTGRNSPLHF
d_gene: -; j_gene: TRBJ1-4; v_gene: TRBV28; abundance: -; CDR3nt: TGTGCCAGCAGTCCCTCTGGTGAAGGGGCAACTAATGAAAAACTGTTTTTT; CDR3aa: CASSPSGEGATNEKLFF
d_gene: -; j_gene: TRBJ1-1; v_gene: TRBV6-1; abundance: -; CDR3nt: TGTGCCAGCAGTGCAGCCTACAGAGTCACTGAAGCTTTCTTT; CDR3aa: CASSAAYRVTEAFF
d_gene: -; j_gene: TRBJ2-2; v_gene: TRBV7-9; abundance: -; CDR3nt: TGTGCCGCGCGGACAGAGAACACCGGGGAGCTGTTTTTT; CDR3aa: CAARTENTGELFF
d_gene: -; j_gene: TRBJ1-2; v_gene: TRBV27; abundance: -; CDR3nt: TGTGCCAGCAGTTTATCATCGGTCCTACGATATGGCTACACCTTC; CDR3aa: CASSLSSVLRYGYTF
d_gene: TRBD2; j_gene: TRBJ2-1; v_gene: TRBV11-2; abundance: -; CDR3nt: TGTGCCAGCAGCTTTCGAACCTCGGGACTAGCTAGCCCCCTCAATGAGCAGTTCTTC; CDR3aa: CASSFRTSGLASPLNEQFF
d_gene: TRBD2; j_gene: TRBJ2-7; v_gene: TRBV6-5; abundance: -; CDR3nt: TGTGCCAGCAGTTACCGGACTAGCGGTGGAGTCGAGCAGTACTTC; CDR3aa: CASSYRTSGGVEQYF
d_gene: -; j_gene: TRBJ1-5; v_gene: TRBV5-1; abundance: -; CDR3nt: TGCGCCAGCAGCTTGGGCGGTTTGAGTCAGCCCCAGCATTTT; CDR3aa: CASSLGGLSQPQHF
d_gene: TRBD1; j_gene: TRBJ2-7; v_gene: TRBV5-6; abundance: -; CDR3nt: TGTGCCAGCAGCTTGGGACAGGGGCCCGAGCAGTACTTC; CDR3aa: CASSLGQGPEQYF
d_gene: TRBD1; j_gene: TRBJ2-5; v_gene: TRBV5-1; abundance: -; CDR3nt: TGCGCCAGCAGCTCAACCGGGACAGGGGGTGAGACCCAGTACTTC; CDR3aa: CASSSTGTGGETQYF